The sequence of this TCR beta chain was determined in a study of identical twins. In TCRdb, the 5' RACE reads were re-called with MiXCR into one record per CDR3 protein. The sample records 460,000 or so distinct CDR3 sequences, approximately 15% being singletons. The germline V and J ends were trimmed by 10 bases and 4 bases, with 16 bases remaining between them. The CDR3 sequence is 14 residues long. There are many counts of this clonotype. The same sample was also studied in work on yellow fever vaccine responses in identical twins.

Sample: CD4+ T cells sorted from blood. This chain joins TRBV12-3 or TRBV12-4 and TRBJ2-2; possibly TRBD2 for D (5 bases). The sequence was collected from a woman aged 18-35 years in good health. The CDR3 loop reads CANPSGLATGELFF. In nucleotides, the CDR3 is TGTGCCAACCCTTCCGGGCTAGCCACCGGGGAGCTGTTTTTT.